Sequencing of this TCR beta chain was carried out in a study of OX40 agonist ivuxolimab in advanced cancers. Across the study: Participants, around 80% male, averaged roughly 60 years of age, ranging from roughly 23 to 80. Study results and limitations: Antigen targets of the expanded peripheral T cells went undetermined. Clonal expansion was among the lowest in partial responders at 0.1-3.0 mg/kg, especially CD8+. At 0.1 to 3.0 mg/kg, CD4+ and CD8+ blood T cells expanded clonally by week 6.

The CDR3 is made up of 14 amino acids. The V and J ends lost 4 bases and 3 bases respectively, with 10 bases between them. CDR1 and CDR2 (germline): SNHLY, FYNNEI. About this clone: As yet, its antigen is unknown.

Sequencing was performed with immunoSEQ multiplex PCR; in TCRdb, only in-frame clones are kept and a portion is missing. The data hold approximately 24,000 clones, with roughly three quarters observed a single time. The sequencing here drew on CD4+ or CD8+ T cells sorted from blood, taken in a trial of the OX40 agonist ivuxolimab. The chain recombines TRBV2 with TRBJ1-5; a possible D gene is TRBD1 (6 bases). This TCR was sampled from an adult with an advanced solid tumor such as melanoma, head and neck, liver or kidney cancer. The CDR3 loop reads CASSARTDNQPQHF. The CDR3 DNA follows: TGTGCCAGCAGTGCTAGGACAGACAATCAGCCCCAGCATTTT.